This T cell receptor beta chain appears in the sequencing data of a study of technical replicates of blood from a few donors. This CDR3 has 15 amino acids. The V gene lost 2 bases and the J gene lost 3 bases, with 13 bases spanning the gap. Germline CDR1 is SNHLY and CDR2 is FYNNEI. Sequencing was performed with immunoSEQ multiplex PCR; in TCRdb, only in-frame clones are kept and a portion is missing. Of around 13,000 clones listed, about four fifths are singletons. This chain connects TRBV2 to TRBJ1-2; D is perhaps TRBD1 (5 bases). This sequence originates from a human donor in good health. Sequencing was carried out using PBMCs. CDR3 bases: TGTGCCAGCAGTGAACATCAGGGAGGGGACTATGGCTACACCTTC. The encoded protein is CASSEHQGGDYGYTF.